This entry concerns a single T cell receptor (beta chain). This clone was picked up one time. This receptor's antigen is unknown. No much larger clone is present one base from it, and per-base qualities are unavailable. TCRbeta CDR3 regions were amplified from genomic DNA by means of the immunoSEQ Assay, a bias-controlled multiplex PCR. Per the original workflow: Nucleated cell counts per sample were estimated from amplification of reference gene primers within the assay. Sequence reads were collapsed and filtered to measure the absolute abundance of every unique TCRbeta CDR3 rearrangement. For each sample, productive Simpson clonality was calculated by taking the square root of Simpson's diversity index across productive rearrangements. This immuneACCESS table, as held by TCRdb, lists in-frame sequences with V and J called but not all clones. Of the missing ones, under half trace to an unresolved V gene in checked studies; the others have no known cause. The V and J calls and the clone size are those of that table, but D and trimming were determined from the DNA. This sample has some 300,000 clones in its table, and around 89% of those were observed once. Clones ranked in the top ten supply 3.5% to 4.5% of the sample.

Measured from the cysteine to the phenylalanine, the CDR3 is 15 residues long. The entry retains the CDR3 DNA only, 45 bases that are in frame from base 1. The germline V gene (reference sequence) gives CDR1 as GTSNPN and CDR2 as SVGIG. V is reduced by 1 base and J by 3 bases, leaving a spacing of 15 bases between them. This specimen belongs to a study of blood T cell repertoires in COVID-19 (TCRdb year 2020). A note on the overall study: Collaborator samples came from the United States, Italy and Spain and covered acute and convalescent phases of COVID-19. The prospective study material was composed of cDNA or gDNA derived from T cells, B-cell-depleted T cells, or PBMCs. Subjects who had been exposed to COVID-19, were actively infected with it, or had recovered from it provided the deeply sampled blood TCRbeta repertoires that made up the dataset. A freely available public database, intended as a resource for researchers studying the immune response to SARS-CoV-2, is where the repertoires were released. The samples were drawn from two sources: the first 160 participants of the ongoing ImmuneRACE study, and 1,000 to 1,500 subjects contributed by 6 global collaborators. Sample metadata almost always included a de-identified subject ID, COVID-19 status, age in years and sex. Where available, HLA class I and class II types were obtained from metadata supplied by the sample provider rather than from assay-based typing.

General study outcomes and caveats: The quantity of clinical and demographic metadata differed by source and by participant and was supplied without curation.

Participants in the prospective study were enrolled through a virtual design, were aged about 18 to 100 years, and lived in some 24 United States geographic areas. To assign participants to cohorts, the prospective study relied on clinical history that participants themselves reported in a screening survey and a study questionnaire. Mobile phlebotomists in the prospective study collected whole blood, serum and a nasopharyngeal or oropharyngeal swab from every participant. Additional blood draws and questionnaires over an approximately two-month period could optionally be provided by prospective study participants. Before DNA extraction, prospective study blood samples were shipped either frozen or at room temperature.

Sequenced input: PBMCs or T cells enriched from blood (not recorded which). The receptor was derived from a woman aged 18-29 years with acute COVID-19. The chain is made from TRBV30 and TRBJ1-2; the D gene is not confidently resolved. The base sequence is TGTGCCTGGAGTGAGAGCCTCGGGTACCACTATGGCTACACCTTC. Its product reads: CAWSESLGYHYGYTF.